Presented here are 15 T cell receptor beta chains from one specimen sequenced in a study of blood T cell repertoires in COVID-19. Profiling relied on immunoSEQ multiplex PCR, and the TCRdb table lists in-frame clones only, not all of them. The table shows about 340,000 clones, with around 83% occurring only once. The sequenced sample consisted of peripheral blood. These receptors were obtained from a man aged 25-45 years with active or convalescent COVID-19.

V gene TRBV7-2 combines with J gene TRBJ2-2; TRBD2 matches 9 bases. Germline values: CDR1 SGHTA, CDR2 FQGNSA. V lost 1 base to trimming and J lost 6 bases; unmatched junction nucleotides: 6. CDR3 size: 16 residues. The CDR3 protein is CASSLGVAGDAGELFF. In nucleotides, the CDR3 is TGTGCCAGCAGCTTAGGGGTAGCGGGGGATGCCGGGGAGCTGTTTTTT.

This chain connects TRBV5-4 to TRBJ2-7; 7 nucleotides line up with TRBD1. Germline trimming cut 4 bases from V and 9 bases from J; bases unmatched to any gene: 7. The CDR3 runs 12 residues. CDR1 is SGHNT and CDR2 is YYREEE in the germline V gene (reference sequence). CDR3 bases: TGTGCCAGCAGCCAACAGGGGACCGGGCAGTACTTC. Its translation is CASSQQGTGQYF.

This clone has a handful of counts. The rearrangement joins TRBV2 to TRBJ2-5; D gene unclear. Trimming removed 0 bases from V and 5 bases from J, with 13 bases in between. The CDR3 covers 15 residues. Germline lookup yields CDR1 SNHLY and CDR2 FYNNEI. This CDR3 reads CASSEARNSMETQYF. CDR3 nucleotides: TGTGCCAGCAGTGAAGCTCGTAATAGCATGGAGACCCAGTACTTC. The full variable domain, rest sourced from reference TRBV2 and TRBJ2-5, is EPEVTQTPSHQVTQMGQEVILRCVPISNHLYFYWYRQILGQKVEFLVSFYNNEISEKSEIFDDQFSVERPDGSNFTLKIRSTKLEDSAMYFCASSEARNSMETQYFGPGTRLLVL.

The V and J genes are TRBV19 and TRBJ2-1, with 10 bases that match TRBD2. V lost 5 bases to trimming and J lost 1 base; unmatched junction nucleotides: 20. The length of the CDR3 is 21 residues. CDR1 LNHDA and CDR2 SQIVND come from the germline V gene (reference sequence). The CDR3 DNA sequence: TGTGCCAGTAGTTTTACCCTGTCGGTTTCTAGCGGGAGAGGGTCCTACAATGAGCAGTTCTTC. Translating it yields CASSFTLSVSSGRGSYNEQFF.

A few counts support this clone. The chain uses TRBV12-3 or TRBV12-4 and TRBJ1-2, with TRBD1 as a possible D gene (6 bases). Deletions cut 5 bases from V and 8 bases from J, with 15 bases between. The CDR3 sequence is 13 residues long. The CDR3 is CASSPRTDQGYTF. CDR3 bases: TGTGCCAGCAGTCCTCGGACAGATCAAGGCTACACCTTC.

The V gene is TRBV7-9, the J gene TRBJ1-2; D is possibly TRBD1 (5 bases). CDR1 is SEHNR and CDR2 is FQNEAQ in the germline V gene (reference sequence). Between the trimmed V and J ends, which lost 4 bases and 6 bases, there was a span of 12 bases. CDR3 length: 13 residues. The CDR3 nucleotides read TGTGCCAGCAGCTCCCAGGACAACCATGGCTACACCTTC. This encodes CASSSQDNHGYTF.

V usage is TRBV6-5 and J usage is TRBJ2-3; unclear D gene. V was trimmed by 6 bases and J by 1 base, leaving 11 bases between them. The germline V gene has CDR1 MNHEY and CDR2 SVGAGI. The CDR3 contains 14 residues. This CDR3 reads CASSSSVGTDTQYF. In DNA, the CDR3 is TGTGCCAGCAGCTCTAGTGTAGGCACAGATACGCAGTATTTT.

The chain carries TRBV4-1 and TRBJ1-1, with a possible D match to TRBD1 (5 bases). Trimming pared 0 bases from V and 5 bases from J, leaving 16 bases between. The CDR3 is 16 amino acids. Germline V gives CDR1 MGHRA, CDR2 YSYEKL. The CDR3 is CASSQDLRSGGTEAFF. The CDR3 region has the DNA TGCGCCAGCAGCCAAGACCTGAGATCCGGGGGGACTGAAGCTTTCTTT.

CDR3 amino acids: CASSQAKSGGTDTQYF. CDR3 nucleotides: TGTGCCAGCAGCCAAGCCAAGTCGGGGGGCACAGATACGCAGTATTTT. This chain connects TRBV3-1 (or the pseudogene TRBV3-2) to TRBJ2-3; a possible D gene is TRBD2 (6 bases). The CDR3 loop spans 16 amino acids. From germline, CDR1 is LGHDT and CDR2 YNNKEL (reference sequence). V dropped 1 base and J dropped 1 base, with 12 bases sitting between them.

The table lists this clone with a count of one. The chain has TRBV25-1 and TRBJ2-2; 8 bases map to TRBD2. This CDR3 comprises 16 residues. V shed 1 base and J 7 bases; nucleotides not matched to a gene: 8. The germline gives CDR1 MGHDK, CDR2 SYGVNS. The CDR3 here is CASSESVGGGHGELFF. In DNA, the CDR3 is TGTGCCAGCAGTGAATCCGTCGGCGGGGGGCACGGGGAGCTGTTTTTT. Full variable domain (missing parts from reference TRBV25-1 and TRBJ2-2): EADIYQTPRYLVIGTGKKITLECSQTMGHDKMYWYQQDPGMELHLIHYSYGVNSTEKGDLSSESTVSRIRTEHFPLTLESARPSHTSQYLCASSESVGGGHGELFFGEGSRLTVL.

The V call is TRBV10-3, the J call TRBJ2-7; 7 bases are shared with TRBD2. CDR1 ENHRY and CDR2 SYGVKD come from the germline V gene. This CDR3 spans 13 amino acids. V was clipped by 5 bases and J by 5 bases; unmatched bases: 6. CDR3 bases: TGTGCCATCAGTCCTGGACTAGTTAACGAGCAGTACTTC. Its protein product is CAISPGLVNEQYF.

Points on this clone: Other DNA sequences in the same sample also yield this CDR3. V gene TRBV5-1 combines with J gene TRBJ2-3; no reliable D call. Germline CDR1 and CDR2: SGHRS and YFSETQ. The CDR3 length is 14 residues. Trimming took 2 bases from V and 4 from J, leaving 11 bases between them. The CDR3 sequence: CASSFPGSADTQYF. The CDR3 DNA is TGCGCCAGCAGCTTCCCCGGGTCCGCAGATACGCAGTATTTT.

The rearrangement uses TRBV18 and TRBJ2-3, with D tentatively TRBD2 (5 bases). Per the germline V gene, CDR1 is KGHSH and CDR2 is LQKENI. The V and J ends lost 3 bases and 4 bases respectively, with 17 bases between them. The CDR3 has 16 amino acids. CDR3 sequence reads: CASSPRAGRNSDTQYF. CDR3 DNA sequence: TGTGCCAGCTCACCGAGGGCTGGCAGGAATTCAGATACGCAGTATTTT.

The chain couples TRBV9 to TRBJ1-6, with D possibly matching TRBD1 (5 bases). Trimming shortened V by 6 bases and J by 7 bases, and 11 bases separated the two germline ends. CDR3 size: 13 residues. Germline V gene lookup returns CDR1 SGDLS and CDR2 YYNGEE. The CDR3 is CASTQGMNSPLHF. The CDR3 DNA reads TGTGCCAGCACCCAGGGTATGAATTCACCCCTCCACTTT.

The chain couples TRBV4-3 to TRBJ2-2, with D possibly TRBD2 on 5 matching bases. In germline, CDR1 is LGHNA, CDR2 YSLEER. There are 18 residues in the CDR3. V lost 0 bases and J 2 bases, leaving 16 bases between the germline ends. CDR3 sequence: CASSQETDTAANTGELFF. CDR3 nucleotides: TGCGCCAGCAGCCAAGAAACGGATACAGCGGCCAACACCGGGGAGCTGTTTTTT.